These 19 T cell receptor beta chains share one sample of origin, sequenced in a study of response to subunit inactivated influenza vaccine. TCRdb ran MiXCR on the RT-PCR reads and lists one entry per CDR3 protein. The table shows approximately 680,000 distinct CDR3 sequences, with around 16% occurring only once. Sequences were derived from PBMCs from blood, sampled roughly 13 days after vaccination. These receptors were obtained from a man between 45 and 60 years old who received an inactivated influenza vaccine.

V gene TRBV12-3 or TRBV12-4 combines with J gene TRBJ2-1; TRBD2 is a possible D gene (5 bases). V lost 3 bases to trimming and J lost 9 bases, with 9 bases between them. This CDR3 is 12 amino acids long. This CDR3 reads CASSFRGVEQFF. The DNA of the CDR3 is TGTGCCAGCAGTTTTCGGGGAGTTGAGCAGTTCTTC.

This clonotype was seen a few times. The rearrangement joins TRBV30 to TRBJ2-3, with TRBD2 identical over 9 bases. Germline V lookup: CDR1 GTSNPN, CDR2 SVGIG (reference sequence). Trimming removed 2 bases from V and 4 bases from J; junction bases left unmatched: 4. The CDR3 length is 14 residues. The CDR3 nucleotides read TGTGCCTGGAGTTTGACTAGCGGAGCAGATACGCAGTATTTT. This gives the protein CAWSLTSGADTQYF. The full variable domain, with the rest looked up from reference TRBV30 and TRBJ2-3, is SQTIHQWPATLVQPVGSPLSLECTVEGTSNPNLYWYRQAAGRGLQLLFYSVGIGQISSEVPQNLSASRPQDRQFILSSKKLLLSDSGFYLCAWSLTSGADTQYFGPGTRLTVL.

This clonotype was counted between two and nine times. V usage is TRBV11-2 and J usage is TRBJ1-3; possibly TRBD1 for D (6 bases). V lost 0 bases and J lost 2, with 11 bases in between. This CDR3 is built from 16 residues. Germline CDR1 and CDR2: SGHAT and FQNNGV. The CDR3 here is CASSLEGGITGNTIYF. CDR3 nucleotides: TGTGCCAGCAGCTTAGAAGGGGGGATAACTGGAAACACCATATATTTT. Full variable domain (rest looked up from reference TRBV11-2 and TRBJ1-3): EAGVAQSPRYKIIEKRQSVAFWCNPISGHATLYWYQQILGQGPKLLIQFQNNGVVDDSQLPKDRFSAERLKGVDSTLKIQPAKLEDSAVYLCASSLEGGITGNTIYFGEGSWLTVV.

CDR3 amino acids: CASSADGGSGNTIYF. The CDR3 DNA reads as TGTGCCAGCAGCGCCGACGGAGGCTCTGGAAACACCATATATTTT. The chain carries TRBV7-9 and TRBJ1-3; D gene uncertain. The CDR3 has 15 residues. Trimming shortened V by 5 bases and J by 0 bases, and 11 bases separated the two germline ends. Germline CDR1 is SEHNR and CDR2 is FQNEAQ (reference sequence).

This clonotype has at least ten counts. The chain joins TRBV20-1 to TRBJ2-1; a possible D gene is TRBD2 (6 bases). With 1 base removed from V and 0 bases from J, the gap between germline ends came to 13 bases. Germline assignment: CDR1 DFQATT and CDR2 SNEGSKA (reference sequence). The CDR3 sequence is 16 residues long. This chain's CDR3 is CSARVLEGGSYNEQFF. The DNA of the CDR3 is TGCAGTGCTAGAGTACTTGAGGGAGGCTCCTACAATGAGCAGTTCTTC.

This clonotype has only a few counts. This chain joins TRBV20-1 and TRBJ2-5; 8 bases are a match to TRBD2. The CDR3 sequence is 15 residues long. The germline V gene encodes CDR1 DFQATT and CDR2 SNEGSKA (reference sequence). V lost 1 base to trimming and J lost 5 bases; unmatched junction nucleotides: 9. The CDR3 sequence: CSARAGAGGRETQYF. CDR3 DNA sequence: TGCAGTGCTAGAGCTGGCGCGGGGGGTCGGGAGACCCAGTACTTC.

The V and J genes are TRBV12-3 or TRBV12-4 and TRBJ2-3; tentatively, D is TRBD2 (7 bases). The CDR3 is made up of 15 amino acids. Trimming cost V 7 bases and J 0 bases, with 14 bases left between them. The CDR3 loop reads CASKSRGASTDTQYF. Here the CDR3 DNA reads TGTGCCAGCAAGTCCCGGGGGGCTAGCACAGATACGCAGTATTTT.

Only a few counts were recorded for this clonotype. V and J are TRBV6-1 and TRBJ2-7; no clear D gene. The V end lost 6 bases, the J end lost 0 bases, and 15 bases lay between the germline ends. CDR1 and CDR2 from the germline V gene are MNHNS and SASEGT. This CDR3 contains 15 residues. The CDR3 is CASRPISMSSYEQYF. In DNA form, the CDR3 reads TGTGCCAGCAGACCGATCTCGATGAGCTCCTACGAGCAGTACTTC.

This clonotype showed up just a few times. CDR3 in amino acids: CASSLYGRIEPQETQYF. CDR3 DNA: TGCGCCAGCAGCTTGTATGGGCGGATCGAACCCCAAGAGACCCAGTACTTC. The chain uses TRBV5-1 and TRBJ2-5; no clear D. CDR1 is SGHRS, CDR2 YFSETQ, per germline. The CDR3 runs 17 residues. V lost 1 base and J lost 1, with 17 bases in between.

The chain is built from TRBV12-3 or TRBV12-4 and TRBJ2-3, with D perhaps TRBD1 or TRBD2 (6 bases each). V was clipped by 7 bases and J by 4 bases, with 18 bases between them. The CDR3 extends over 15 amino acids. The CDR3 spells CASTLGGHPSDTQYF. For the CDR3, the DNA is TGTGCCAGCACCCTGGGGGGCCATCCATCAGATACGCAGTATTTT.

The table lists this clonotype with a few counts. The gene calls are TRBV7-3 and TRBJ2-7; the match to TRBD2 covers 7 bases. This CDR3 is 15 amino acids long. Germline loops: CDR1 SGHTA, CDR2 FQGTGA. The junction had 12 bases not matched to a gene; V was cut back by 3 bases and J by 7 bases. Here the CDR3 reads CASSFRREFGWEQYF. CDR3 nucleotide sequence: TGTGCCAGCAGCTTCAGGCGGGAGTTCGGTTGGGAGCAGTACTTC.

A few counts support this clonotype. This chain connects TRBV5-1 to TRBJ2-3; the match to TRBD1 covers 7 bases. Looked up from germline, CDR1 is SGHRS and CDR2 is YFSETQ. CDR3 size: 16 residues. The trim removed 4 bases at V and 2 bases at J, leaving 10 bases unmatched. Here the CDR3 reads CASSDVQGRLTDTQYF. In DNA form, the CDR3 reads TGCGCCAGCAGCGACGTACAGGGGCGTCTCACAGATACGCAGTATTTT.

The chain has TRBV6-2 or TRBV6-3 and TRBJ2-3; the D gene is possibly TRBD1 (6 bases). The germline V gene has CDR1 MNHEY and CDR2 SVGEGT. The CDR3 is made up of 17 amino acids. The V end lost 0 bases, the J end lost 1 base, and 14 bases lay between the germline ends. This CDR3 is CASSYSDSLSGTDTQYF. Written as DNA, the CDR3 is TGTGCCAGCAGTTACTCGGACAGCCTCTCTGGCACAGATACGCAGTATTTT.

This clonotype was recorded a few times. The chain carries TRBV10-3 and TRBJ2-7; D is undetermined. V was shortened by 0 bases and J by 5 bases, with 14 bases between the two germline ends. The CDR3 totals 15 residues. Per germline, CDR1 ENHRY and CDR2 SYGVKD. The chain's CDR3 is CAISESRVLSNEQYF. For the CDR3, the DNA is TGTGCCATCAGTGAGTCACGGGTTCTTTCAAACGAGCAGTACTTC.

This clonotype occurred many times. The chain is built from TRBV20-1 and TRBJ2-6; D is possibly TRBD2 (6 bases). This CDR3 has 17 amino acids. The V end lost 0 bases, the J end lost 1 base, and 13 bases lay between the germline ends. CDR1 DFQATT and CDR2 SNEGSKA come from the germline V gene (reference sequence). The chain's CDR3 is CSARDGSNPSGANVLTF. The CDR3 DNA sequence: TGCAGTGCTAGAGACGGGAGCAATCCTTCTGGGGCCAACGTCCTGACTTTC.

J is TRBJ2-2 and V is TRBV4-3, with no clear D. Germline V gene data show CDR1 as LGHNA and CDR2 as YSLEER. V lost 1 base and J lost 5, with 11 bases in between. The CDR3 runs 15 residues. CDR3 residues: CASSQAYYTTGELFF. CDR3 bases: TGCGCCAGCAGCCAAGCGTACTACACGACCGGGGAGCTGTTTTTT.

The table lists this clonotype with many counts. The rearrangement joins TRBV28 to TRBJ1-1; D remains ambiguous. The CDR3 is 16 residues long. V was trimmed by 6 bases and J by 4 bases, leaving 21 bases between them. The V gene's germline CDR1 is MDHEN and CDR2 SYDVKM. The CDR3 DNA is TGTGCCAGCAGGTTTGCGAATAGGGTTCTTAGCACTGAAGCTTTCTTT. This translates into CASRFANRVLSTEAFF.

This clonotype was counted between two and nine times. The chain recombines TRBV7-9 with TRBJ2-1; D unclear. This CDR3 has 15 residues. V lost 5 bases and J lost 6, with 17 bases in between. Germline CDR1 reads SEHNR; CDR2 reads FQNEAQ (reference sequence). CDR3 amino acids: CASSPRRVSSNEQFF. In DNA form, the CDR3 reads TGTGCCAGCAGCCCCCGACGGGTTTCAAGCAATGAGCAGTTCTTC.

This clonotype was detected only a few times. V gene TRBV28 combines with J gene TRBJ2-5, with D possibly TRBD2 on 6 matching bases. Per germline, CDR1 MDHEN and CDR2 SYDVKM. Trimming took 2 bases from V and 4 from J, leaving 17 bases between them. This CDR3 is built from 16 residues. The CDR3 reads CASSLTPGEGGETQYF. DNA for the CDR3: TGTGCCAGCAGTTTAACTCCGGGAGAAGGAGGAGAGACCCAGTACTTC.